This record covers a single TCR beta chain. Its recognized antigen is unknown. Base-call qualities are not available, and no considerably larger clone is one nucleotide away. Using the deep immunoSEQ assay, multiplex PCR amplified TCR CDR3 regions from genomic DNA. Genomic DNA extracted from each cell subset was distributed evenly over all wells of several immunoSEQ 96-well plates, and each plate served as one replicate. For sorted subsets, each replicate PCR was loaded with approximately 190 ng genomic DNA, equivalent to roughly 30,000 T cell genomes. Purified libraries were quantified with a Qubit 3.0 fluorometer, sized on a Bioanalyzer 2100, and re-quantified with the KAPA Library Quantification kit. A separate single-read 150-cycle Illumina NextSeq 550 flow cell was used to sequence each immunoSEQ 96-well plate. The paper's data handling went like this. Because the immunoSEQ output included only junctional sequences and no quality scores, the filtering could not be the same as the filtering used for full-length reads. To assign V/J genes and CDR3, sequences were annotated using PyIR, a Python wrapper for IgBLAST v1.9, with IMGT germline references. Reads with weak V/J assignments (E-value above 1e-6), missing CDR3, stop codons, out-of-frame junctions, or ambiguous translated residues were removed. V3J clonotypes were defined as sequences sharing the same inferred V gene, J gene, and CDR3 amino acid sequence. The percentage overlap between two repertoires was calculated by dividing the number of shared unique clonotypes by the size of the smaller repertoire. Richness of each repertoire was evaluated using RTK rarefaction, the Chao1 estimator, and Recon v2.1 estimates of unobserved clonotypes. OLGA was used to compute generation probabilities for all TCRbeta clonotypes that the gDNA method yielded from several donors. This immuneACCESS table, as held by TCRdb, lists in-frame sequences with V and J called but not all clones. Of the missing ones, under half trace to an unresolved V gene in checked studies; the others have no known cause. D and trimming were read from the DNA, whereas the V and J calls and clone size are those reported in that table. The sample table lists 600,000 to 800,000 clones, 72% of them with a count of one. Clones ranked in the top ten supply roughly 1.8% of the sample.

Healthy HIV-negative adults with no recently reported acute infections or vaccinations were included as donors. Every donor was a Caucasian adult residing in Nashville, Tennessee, USA. CD4+ T cells were enriched by magnetic negative selection; naive cells were then positively selected on CD45RA, and the negative fraction formed the memory subset. After blood collection by leukapheresis, PBMCs were isolated using Ficoll-Histopaque density gradient centrifugation and then cryopreserved in the vapor phase of liquid nitrogen. Purity and quantity of every magnetically sorted T cell population were checked by analytical flow cytometry. From each sorted fraction, genomic DNA was isolated and quantified by UV absorbance on a Nanodrop 2000c. This sample was taken from a study of shared clonotypes between healthy human individuals (dated by TCRdb to 2018 to 2021). With respect to the entire study: A couple of women and a few men aged 18 to 49 years were included in the cohort. For each donor, CD4 naive and CD4 memory were each run on three plates, CD8 naive on two plates, and CD8 memory on one plate. The study deeply sequenced blood TCR repertoires of several healthy adults to estimate repertoire size and the extent of clonotype sharing between individuals. To increase sequencing depth and limit assay-specific biases, different laboratories used diverse techniques to prepare libraries and sequence TCR repertoires. Leukapheresis yielded between about 0.85 and 10 billion PBMCs per donor. Paper-wide results and their limitations: Across a handful of donors, roughly 5% of naive CD4, approximately 3.6% of naive CD8, 2.3% of memory CD4, and 0.3% to 0.45% of memory CD8 clonotypes were shared. Sampling was restricted to blood, and TCR repertoires in tissues likely differ from the TCR repertoires found in blood. Because the study included only a small number of donors, the genetic and exposure-history diversity represented was limited. Rarefaction of sorted-subset datasets indicated incomplete sequencing despite the large sequencing depth. Naive subsets generally had larger estimated clonotype richness than memory subsets. Clonotypes shared by all four sorted-subset donors showed higher generation probabilities than non-shared clonotypes. Based on pairwise subsampling, the degree of clonotype sharing among donors was expected to be affected by sequencing depth.

The sequence was obtained from a woman in her twenties or thirties in good health. Sequenced input: memory CD4+ T cells sorted from blood. The cell subset or site label here, explained by the study, means: CD45RA-negative fraction.

The bases are TGCAGCGTCCGTGCCAGGGGGACTAATGAAAAACTGTTTTTT. The encoded protein is CSVRARGTNEKLFF. The sequence joins TRBV29-1 to TRBJ1-4; TRBD1 fits 7 bases in the junction. CDR1 SQVTM and CDR2 ANQGSEA are derived from the germline V gene. V is pruned by 6 bases and J by 2 bases, leaving 6 bases of the junction without a gene match. From its cysteine to its phenylalanine, the CDR3 spans 14 amino acids. Only CDR3 DNA is held: 42 bases, read in frame from base 1.